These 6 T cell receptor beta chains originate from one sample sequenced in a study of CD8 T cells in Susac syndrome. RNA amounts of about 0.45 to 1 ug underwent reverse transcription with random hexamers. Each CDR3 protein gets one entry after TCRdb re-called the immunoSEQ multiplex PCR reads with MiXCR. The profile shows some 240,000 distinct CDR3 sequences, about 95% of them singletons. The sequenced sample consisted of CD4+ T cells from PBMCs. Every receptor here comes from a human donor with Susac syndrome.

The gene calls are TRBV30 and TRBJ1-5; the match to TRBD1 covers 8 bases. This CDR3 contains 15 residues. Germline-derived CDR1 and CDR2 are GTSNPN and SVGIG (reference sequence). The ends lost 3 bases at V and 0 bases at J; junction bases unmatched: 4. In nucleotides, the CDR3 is TGTGCCTGGAGCACAGGGGGGTATAGCAATCAGCCCCAGCATTTT. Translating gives CAWSTGGYSNQPQHF.

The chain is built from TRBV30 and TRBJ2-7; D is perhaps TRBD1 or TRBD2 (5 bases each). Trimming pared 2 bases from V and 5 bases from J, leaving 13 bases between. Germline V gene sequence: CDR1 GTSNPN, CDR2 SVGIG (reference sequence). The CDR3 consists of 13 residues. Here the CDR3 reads CAWSTPGPDEQYF. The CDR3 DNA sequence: TGTGCCTGGAGTACCCCGGGACCCGACGAGCAGTACTTC.

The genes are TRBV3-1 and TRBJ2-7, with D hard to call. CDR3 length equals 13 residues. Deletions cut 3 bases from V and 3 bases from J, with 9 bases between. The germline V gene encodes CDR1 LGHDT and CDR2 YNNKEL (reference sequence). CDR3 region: CASSQLAGYEQYF. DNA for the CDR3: TGTGCCAGCAGCCAGCTCGCAGGCTACGAGCAGTACTTC.

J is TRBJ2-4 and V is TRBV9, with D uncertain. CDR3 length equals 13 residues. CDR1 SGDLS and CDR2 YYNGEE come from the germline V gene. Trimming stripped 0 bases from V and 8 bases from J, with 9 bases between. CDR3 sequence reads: CASSVGTRDIQYF. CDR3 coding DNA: TGTGCCAGCAGCGTAGGGACCAGAGACATTCAGTACTTC.

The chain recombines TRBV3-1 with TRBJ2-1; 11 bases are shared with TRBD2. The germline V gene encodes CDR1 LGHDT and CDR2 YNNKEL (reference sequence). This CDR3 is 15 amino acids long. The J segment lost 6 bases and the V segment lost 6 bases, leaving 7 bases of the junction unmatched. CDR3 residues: CASSQIAGGPNEQFF. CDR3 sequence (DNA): TGTGCCAGCAGTCAAATAGCGGGAGGGCCCAATGAGCAGTTCTTC.

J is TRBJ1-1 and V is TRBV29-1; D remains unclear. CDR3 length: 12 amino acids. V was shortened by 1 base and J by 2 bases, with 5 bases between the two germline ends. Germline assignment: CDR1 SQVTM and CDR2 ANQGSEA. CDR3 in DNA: TGCAGCGTTGAAGGTAGAAACACTGAAGCTTTCTTT. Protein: CSVEGRNTEAFF.